This T cell receptor (beta chain) is from a study of STAT5B mutations in CD4+ large granular lymphocyte leukemia (dated 2022 in TCRdb). Regarding the research as a whole: Among healthy controls, the CDR3 'QG' motif was associated with a particular HLA allele. The purity of purified fractions was confirmed by flow cytometry on FACSCanto II or FACSVerse to exceed 95% among lymphocytes. The study compared the TCRbeta repertoires of patients with CD4+ T-cell large granular lymphocyte leukemia against the TCRbeta repertoires of healthy blood donors. Results and caveats for the whole study, not just this receptor: Greater clonality appeared to be present in CD4-sorted patient repertoires than in healthy CD4+ repertoires, and the difference was retained after the putative leukemic clones were removed. Data were not HLA-matched; higher clonality in CD4+ versus CD8+ T-LGLL could reflect the relatively small sample size. The main leukemic clonotypes were found to be private to each patient, although about a quarter of the main leukemic clonotypes were detected at low frequency in the non-leukemic repertoires of other patients. TRBV06-family usage was enriched among the top patient clones (8/27) compared with healthy controls (2/35).

The healthy control group was made up of more than 35 blood donors, and the Finnish Red Cross blood service supplied their buffy coats. All TCR-sequenced material derived from peripheral blood: patient blood samples and healthy donor buffy coats. Ficoll-Hypaque gradient centrifugation was used to isolate peripheral blood mononuclear cells. Magnetic purification was used to isolate CD4+ cells from the buffy coats of the healthy controls. The Gentra Puregene Cell and Tissue kit was used for genomic DNA extraction, and quantification was performed on a Qubit 2.0 fluorometer. TCRbeta rearrangements were sequenced from genomic DNA using the immunoSEQ assay at survey resolution. Concerning the study's data processing: In the TCR sequencing data, the smallest productive clonotype frequency that could be detected was 2.59 x 10-5. Only productive TCRbeta rearrangements, defined as complete and in-frame sequences, were included in the analyses. Clonality for each sample was calculated as Simpson clonality in the immunoSEQ Analyzer version 3.0. Clones were binned by frequency as very rare, small, medium, large (1-20%) or hyperexpanded (>20%). Generation probabilities were estimated with OLGA 1.2.3, V-gene circos plots were generated with VDJtools, specificities were searched for in VDJdb, and CDR3 motifs were identified with GLIPH. TCRdb holds this immuneACCESS table with in-frame rearrangements only. Some clones are missing; in checked studies, unresolved V genes explain under half, and the rest has no known cause. D and trimming come from the DNA, and the V and J calls and clone size come from that table. The sample yields 20,000 or so clones; approximately 84% were counted once. Clones ranked in the top ten supply approximately 13% of the sample.

From a lookup of the germline V gene (reference sequence), CDR1 and CDR2 are MNHEY and SMNVEV. From its cysteine to its phenylalanine, the CDR3 spans 13 amino acids. The CDR3 DNA has 39 bases and is translated from base 1. Cut back by 2 bases and 0 bases, the V and J ends lie 4 bases apart. As to this clone: This clone's antigen is unknown. Per-base quality was not reported, and no clone a single base away is much larger than it.

In this chain, TRBV27 is recombined with TRBJ1-2, with the D gene uncertain. The specimen was CD4+ T cells from blood buffy coats. This TCR came from a human donor in good health. The CDR3 protein: CASSLRPNYGYTF. The base sequence is TGTGCCAGCAGTTTACGACCTAACTATGGCTACACCTTC.